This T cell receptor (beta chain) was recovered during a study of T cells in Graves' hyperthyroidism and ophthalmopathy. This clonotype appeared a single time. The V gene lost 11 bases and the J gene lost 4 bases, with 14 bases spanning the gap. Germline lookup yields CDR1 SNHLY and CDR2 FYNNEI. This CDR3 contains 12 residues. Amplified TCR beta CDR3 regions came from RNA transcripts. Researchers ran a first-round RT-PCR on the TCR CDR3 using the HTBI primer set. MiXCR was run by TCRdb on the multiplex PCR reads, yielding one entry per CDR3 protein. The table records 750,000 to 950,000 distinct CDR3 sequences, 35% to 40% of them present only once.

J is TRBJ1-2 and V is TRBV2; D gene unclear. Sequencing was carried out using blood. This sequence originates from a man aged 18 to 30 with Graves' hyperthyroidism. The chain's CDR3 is CAAKVIPYGYTF. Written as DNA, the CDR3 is TGTGCCGCCAAGGTGATCCCCTATGGCTACACCTTC.